This T cell receptor (beta chain) was recorded in a study of CD8 T cells in ankylosing spondylitis. Findings and limits, study-wide: The clones that were linked to disease were reported to be significantly enriched in matched synovial fluid samples from ankylosing spondylitis patients. Past research had described some motif variants in reactive arthritis synovial fluid and blood. Clones that were linked to disease were CD8+ and were relatively rare in peripheral blood.

Using quantitative 5'-RACE with molecular barcodes, the authors made TCR beta libraries. TCRdb redid the calling of the 5' RACE reads with MiXCR, one entry per CDR3 protein. This table holds 250,000 or so distinct CDR3 sequences, roughly a tenth found once. The CDR3 is 13 residues long. The germline V and J ends were trimmed by 2 bases and 4 bases, with 8 bases remaining between them. The germline V gene encodes CDR1 SNHLY and CDR2 FYNNEI. This clonotype was detected many times. Antigen specificity is unknown. This sequence was found in a male donor with ankylosing spondylitis or in good health (not recorded which). Sequencing input: blood, either unsorted or a sorted T cell fraction (not recorded which). The chain couples TRBV2 to TRBJ1-1; D unclear. CDR3 sequence reads: CASSESRSTEAFF. The CDR3 DNA reads TGTGCCAGCAGTGAATCGCGTAGCACTGAAGCTTTCTTT.